The sequence of this T cell receptor (beta chain) was determined in a study of T-cell memory formation after mild COVID-19. Broader study findings: The pre-infection memory compartment contained some responding clones, suggesting cross-reactive memory joined. Among clones contracting day 15 to 85, CD4/CD8 was balanced, whereas later expanders leaned CD4+.

The 5'RACE method, run with constant-segment primers, produced TCR alpha and TCR beta cDNA libraries (carrying sample barcodes and UMIs). TCRdb reanalysed the 5' RACE reads using MiXCR and keeps one entry per CDR3 protein. The profile shows roughly 450,000 distinct CDR3 sequences, 15% to 20% of them singletons. Trimming cost V 1 base and J 6 bases, with 6 bases left between them. This CDR3 comprises 13 residues. Germline CDR1 reads LGHNA; CDR2 reads YSLEER. This clonotype was observed a handful of times. Its antigen is not identified. The rearrangement links TRBV4-3 to TRBJ2-2; D is ambiguous. Sequencing was done on a sample of PBMCs or a T cell subset sorted from them (not recorded which). The origin of this receptor is an adult woman who had mild COVID-19 (a few samples of this study predate the infection). Cell type and time point are not known. Written as DNA, the CDR3 is TGCGCCAGCAGCCAAGTCATAGCCGGGGAGCTGTTTTTT. Amino acid sequence: CASSQVIAGELFF.